This passage covers 8 T cell receptor beta chains from one sample sequenced in a study of early T cells in non-severe SARS-CoV-2 infection. TCRdb called the 5' RACE reads again in MiXCR, with one record for every CDR3 protein. In the table there are 65,000 to 95,000 distinct CDR3 sequences, 8.5% to 10% of which are singletons. Sequences were obtained from whole blood. Receptors were obtained from an adult who was a healthcare worker with PCR-confirmed SARS-CoV-2 infection or an uninfected control (not recorded which).

This clonotype has only a few counts. The gene calls are TRBV19 and TRBJ2-7; 12 nucleotides line up with TRBD2. The CDR3 has 15 amino acids. Unmatched junction bases numbered 8, after V lost 6 bases and J lost 5 bases. Germline lookup yields CDR1 LNHDA and CDR2 SQIVND (reference sequence). The CDR3 region is CASRRLAGELHEQYF. Written as DNA, the CDR3 is TGTGCCAGTAGAAGACTAGCGGGAGAGCTCCACGAGCAGTACTTC. The variable domain in full, completed from reference TRBV19 and TRBJ2-7, reads DGGITQSPKYLFRKEGQNVTLSCEQNLNHDAMYWYRQDPGQGLRLIYYSQIVNDFQKGDIAEGYSVSREKKESFPLTVTSAQKNPTAFYLCASRRLAGELHEQYFGPGTRLTVT.

In this sample, this clonotype turned up many times. The J gene is TRBJ1-2, the V gene TRBV3-1; TRBD1 might be the D (5 bases). Between the trimmed V and J ends, which lost 1 base and 4 bases, there was a span of 16 bases. CDR1 is LGHDT and CDR2 is YNNKEL in the germline V gene (reference sequence). The CDR3 totals 16 residues. The CDR3 protein is CASSQGLRELGYGYTF. The CDR3 coding sequence is TGTGCCAGCAGCCAAGGACTCAGGGAACTTGGCTATGGCTACACCTTC.

The chain recombines TRBV28 with TRBJ2-7; TRBD1 agrees at 7 bases. CDR3 length: 13 amino acids. The V gene end was trimmed by 6 bases and the J gene end by 5 bases; junction bases not matched to a gene: 7. Germline V gene sequence: CDR1 MDHEN, CDR2 SYDVKM. The CDR3 loop reads CASSLIGGDEQYF. The CDR3 bases are TGTGCCAGCAGCCTTATAGGGGGCGACGAGCAGTACTTC.

The table lists this clonotype with many counts. This chain connects TRBV28 to TRBJ2-7; D call uncertain. Germline CDR1 is MDHEN and CDR2 is SYDVKM. The CDR3 runs to 14 residues. Trimming left V 6 bases short and J 1 base short, with 13 bases between. CDR3 coding DNA: TGTGCCAGCAGCGGTGGACGGAATTCCTACGAGCAGTACTTC. Translated, it gives CASSGGRNSYEQYF.

This clonotype has a count of ten or more. The rearrangement links TRBV19 to TRBJ2-6, with 7 bases that match TRBD1. J gave up 2 bases and V 6 bases, and 7 bases lay outside the gene matches. Germline values: CDR1 LNHDA, CDR2 SQIVND (reference sequence). The CDR3 runs 16 residues. CDR3 loop: CASSPLTGTGANVLTF. In nucleotides, the CDR3 is TGTGCCAGTAGCCCCTTGACAGGGACTGGGGCCAACGTCCTGACTTTC.

This clonotype was detected many times. This rearrangement joins TRBV3-1 to TRBJ2-1; the D is unclear. In germline, CDR1 is LGHDT, CDR2 YNNKEL (reference sequence). This CDR3 has 14 residues. V dropped 2 bases and J dropped 4 bases, with 9 bases sitting between them. CDR3 in DNA: TGTGCCAGCAGCCAATTCGAGGCGTACAATGAGCAGTTCTTC. It specifies CASSQFEAYNEQFF.

This clonotype has at least ten counts. The V call is TRBV20-1, the J call TRBJ1-6, with D perhaps matching TRBD1 (5 bases). The ends were cut back, 8 bases at V and 7 bases at J, with 12 bases in the middle. Per germline, CDR1 DFQATT and CDR2 SNEGSKA (reference sequence). The CDR3 is 12 residues long. The CDR3 nucleotides read TGCAGTCCCCGGGACGGAAATTCACCCCTCCACTTT. Its protein is CSPRDGNSPLHF.

The chain links TRBV28 to TRBJ1-5, with 11 bases identical to TRBD1. After removal of 6 bases from V and 5 bases from J, the junction contained 6 bases not matched to a gene. This CDR3 contains 15 residues. CDR1 and CDR2 from the germline V gene are MDHEN and SYDVKM. CDR3 sequence: CASSYGTGGYQPQHF. CDR3 DNA: TGTGCCAGCAGCTATGGGACAGGGGGTTATCAGCCCCAGCATTTT.